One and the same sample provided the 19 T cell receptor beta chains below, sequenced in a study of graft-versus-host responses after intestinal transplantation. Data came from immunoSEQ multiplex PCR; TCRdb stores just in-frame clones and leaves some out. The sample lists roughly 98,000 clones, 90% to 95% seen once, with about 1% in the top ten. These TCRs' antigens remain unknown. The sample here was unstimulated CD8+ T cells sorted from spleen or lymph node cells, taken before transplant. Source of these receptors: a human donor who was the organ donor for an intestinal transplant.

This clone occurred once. CDR3 sequence (DNA): TGTGCCAGTAGCAACGGCCAGGGGGGTTTCTTT. Translation: CASSNGQGGFF. The chain combines TRBV19 with TRBJ1-1; 7 bases are shared with TRBD1. The V gene end was trimmed by 6 bases and the J gene end by 13 bases; junction bases not matched to a gene: 8. The germline gives CDR1 LNHDA, CDR2 SQIVND (reference sequence). The CDR3 consists of 11 residues.

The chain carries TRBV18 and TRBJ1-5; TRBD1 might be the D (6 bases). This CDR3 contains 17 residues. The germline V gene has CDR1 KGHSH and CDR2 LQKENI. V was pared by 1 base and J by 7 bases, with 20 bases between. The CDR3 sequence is CASSPRFLLGARQPQHF. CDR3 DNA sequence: TGTGCCAGCTCACCACGTTTCCTTCTGGGGGCACGGCAGCCCCAGCATTTT.

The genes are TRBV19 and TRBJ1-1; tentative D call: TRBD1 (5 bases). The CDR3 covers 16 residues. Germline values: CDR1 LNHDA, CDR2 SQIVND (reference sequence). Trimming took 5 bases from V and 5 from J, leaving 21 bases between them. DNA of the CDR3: TGTGCCAGTAGTCCCGGTGGGGCGCCCATAACGACTGAAGCTTTCTTT. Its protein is CASSPGGAPITTEAFF.

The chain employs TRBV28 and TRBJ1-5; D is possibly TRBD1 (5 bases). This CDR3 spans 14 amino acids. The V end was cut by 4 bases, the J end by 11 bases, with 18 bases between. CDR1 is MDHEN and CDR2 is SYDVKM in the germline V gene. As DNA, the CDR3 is TGTGCCAGCAGTTCCCCGCGGCGGGGGTTGGCCCAGCATTTT. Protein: CASSSPRRGLAQHF.

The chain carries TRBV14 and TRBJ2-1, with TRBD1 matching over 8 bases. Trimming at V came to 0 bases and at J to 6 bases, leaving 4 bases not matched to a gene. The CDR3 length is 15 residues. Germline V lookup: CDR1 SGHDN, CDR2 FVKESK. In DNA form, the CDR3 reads TGTGCCAGCAGCCAAGATTCCGGACAGGGCAATGAGCAGTTCTTC. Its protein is CASSQDSGQGNEQFF.

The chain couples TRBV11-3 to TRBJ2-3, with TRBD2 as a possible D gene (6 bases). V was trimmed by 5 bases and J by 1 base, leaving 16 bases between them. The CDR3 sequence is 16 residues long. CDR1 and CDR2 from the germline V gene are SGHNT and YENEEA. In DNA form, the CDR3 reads TGTGCCAGCAGCCCGGGAGAGCTGAGGGGCACAGATACGCAGTATTTT. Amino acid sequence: CASSPGELRGTDTQYF.

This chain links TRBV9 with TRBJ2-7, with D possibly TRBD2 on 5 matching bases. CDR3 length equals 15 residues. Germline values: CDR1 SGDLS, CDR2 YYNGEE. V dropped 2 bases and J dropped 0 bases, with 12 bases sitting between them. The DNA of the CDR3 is TGTGCCAGCAGCGTGCACCCTAGCAGCTCCTACGAGCAGTACTTC. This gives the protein CASSVHPSSSYEQYF.

The CDR3 spells CASSPLNRDEQYF. CDR3 nucleotides: TGTGCCAGCAGCCCCTTGAACAGGGACGAGCAGTACTTC. This rearrangement joins TRBV5-8 to TRBJ2-7; possibly TRBD1 for D (6 bases). The length of the CDR3 is 13 residues. Germline V CDR1 and CDR2: SGHTS, YDEGEE. Trimming removed 4 bases from V and 5 bases from J, with 13 bases in between. The full variable domain, rest sourced from reference TRBV5-8 and TRBJ2-7, is EAGVTQSPTHLIKTRGQQATLRCSPISGHTSVYWYQQALGLGLQFLLWYDEGEERNRGNFPPRFSGRQFPNYSSELNVNALELEDSALYLCASSPLNRDEQYFGPGTRLTVT.

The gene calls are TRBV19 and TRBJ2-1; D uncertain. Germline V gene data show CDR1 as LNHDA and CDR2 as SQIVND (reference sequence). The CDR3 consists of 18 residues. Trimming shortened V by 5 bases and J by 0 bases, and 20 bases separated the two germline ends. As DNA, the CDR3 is TGTGCCAGTAGTGCCCCACCTAGGTTTTCGGACTCCTACAATGAGCAGTTCTTC. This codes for CASSAPPRFSDSYNEQFF.

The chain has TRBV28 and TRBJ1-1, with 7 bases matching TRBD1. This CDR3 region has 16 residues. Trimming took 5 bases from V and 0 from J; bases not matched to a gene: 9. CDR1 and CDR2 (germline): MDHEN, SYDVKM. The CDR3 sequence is CASSPPDRRMNTEAFF. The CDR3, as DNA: TGTGCCAGCAGTCCCCCGGACAGGCGAATGAACACTGAAGCTTTCTTT.

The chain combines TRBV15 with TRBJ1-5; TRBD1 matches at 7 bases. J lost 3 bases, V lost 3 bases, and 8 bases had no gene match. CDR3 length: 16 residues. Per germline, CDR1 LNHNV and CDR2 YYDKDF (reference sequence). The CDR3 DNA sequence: TGTGCCACCAGCAGCCAGCGACAGGGATCCAATCAGCCCCAGCATTTT. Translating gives CATSSQRQGSNQPQHF.

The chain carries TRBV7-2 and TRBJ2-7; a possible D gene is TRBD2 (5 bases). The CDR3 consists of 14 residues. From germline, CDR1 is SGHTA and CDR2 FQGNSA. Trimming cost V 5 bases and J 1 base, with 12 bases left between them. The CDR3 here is CASSHLSGSYEQYF. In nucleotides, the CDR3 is TGTGCCAGCAGCCACCTTTCGGGATCCTACGAGCAGTACTTC.

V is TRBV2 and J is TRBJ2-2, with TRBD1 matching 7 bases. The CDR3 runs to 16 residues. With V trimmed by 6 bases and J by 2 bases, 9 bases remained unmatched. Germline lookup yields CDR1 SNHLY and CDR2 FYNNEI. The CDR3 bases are TGTGCCAGCAGCGCCGCCGGGACAGTTAACACCGGGGAGCTGTTTTTT. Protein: CASSAAGTVNTGELFF.

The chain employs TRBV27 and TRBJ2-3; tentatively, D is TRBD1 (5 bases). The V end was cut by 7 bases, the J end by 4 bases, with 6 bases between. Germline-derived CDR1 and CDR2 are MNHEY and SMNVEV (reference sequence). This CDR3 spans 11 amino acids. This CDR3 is CASKGPDTQYF. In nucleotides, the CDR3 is TGTGCCAGCAAGGGGCCAGATACGCAGTATTTT.

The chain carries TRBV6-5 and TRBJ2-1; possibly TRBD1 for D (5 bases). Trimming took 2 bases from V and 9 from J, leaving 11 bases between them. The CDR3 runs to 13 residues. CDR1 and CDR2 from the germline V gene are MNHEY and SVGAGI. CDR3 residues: CASSYEKGLEQFF. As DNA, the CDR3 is TGTGCCAGCAGTTACGAAAAGGGGCTTGAGCAGTTCTTC.

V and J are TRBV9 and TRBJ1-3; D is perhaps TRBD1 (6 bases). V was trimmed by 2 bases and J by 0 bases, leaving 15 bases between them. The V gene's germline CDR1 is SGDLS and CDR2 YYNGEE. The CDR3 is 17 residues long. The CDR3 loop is CASSVGGQLSSGNTIYF. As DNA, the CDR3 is TGTGCCAGCAGCGTGGGTGGACAGTTGAGCTCTGGAAACACCATATATTTT. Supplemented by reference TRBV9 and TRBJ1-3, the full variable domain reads DSGVTQTPKHLITATGQRVTLRCSPRSGDLSVYWYQQSLDQGLQFLIQYYNGEERAKGNILERFSAQQFPDLHSELNLSSLELGDSALYFCASSVGGQLSSGNTIYFGEGSWLTVV.

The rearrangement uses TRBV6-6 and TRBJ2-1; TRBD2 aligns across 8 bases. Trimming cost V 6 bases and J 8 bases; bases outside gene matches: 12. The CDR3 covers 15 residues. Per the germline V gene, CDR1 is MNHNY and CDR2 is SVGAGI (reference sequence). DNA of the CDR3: TGTGCCAGCAGGATTCCGGGACTAGAACCTGATGAGCAGTTCTTC. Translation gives CASRIPGLEPDEQFF.

In nucleotides, the CDR3 is TGTGCCAGCAGCAAAGAACGGACAGGGCAGGCAAATCAGCCCCAGCATTTT. As protein: CASSKERTGQANQPQHF. The V gene is TRBV21-1, the J gene TRBJ1-5; the D call of TRBD1 is as the table states it, not checked on the DNA. TRBV21-1 corresponds to a pseudogene. The CDR3 runs 17 residues.

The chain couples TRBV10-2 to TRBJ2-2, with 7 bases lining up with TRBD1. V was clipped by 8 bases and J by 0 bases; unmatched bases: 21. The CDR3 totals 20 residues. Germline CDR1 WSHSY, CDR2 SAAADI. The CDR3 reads CASRHSRGWEGKPNTGELFF. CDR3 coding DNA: TGCGCCAGCCGTCATTCCAGGGGGTGGGAAGGTAAACCGAACACCGGGGAGCTGTTTTTT.